These 2 T cell receptor beta chains were sequenced from one sample in a study of cytomegalovirus exposure and HLA in healthy donors. A multiplex PCR was run with 60 Vbeta primers and 13 Jbeta primers. Sequenced by immunoSEQ multiplex PCR; TCRdb stores in-frame clones only, minus some. This table has some 190,000 clones, roughly four fifths appearing once. Sequencing input: PBMCs. The receptors come from a man aged 18 to 29 in good health and CMV-seronegative.

This chain joins TRBV15 and TRBJ1-2; TRBD1 agrees at 11 bases. V lost 0 bases, J lost 4 bases, and 4 bases stayed unmatched. Germline V lookup: CDR1 LNHNV, CDR2 YYDKDF (reference sequence). The CDR3 extends over 16 amino acids. The CDR3 DNA is TGTGCCACCAGCAGAGATAGGACAGGGGGCAGCTATGGCTACACCTTC. Its translation: CATSRDRTGGSYGYTF.

The CDR3 DNA sequence: TGTGCCAGCAGTTACTCGGGACAGGGCGATTCACCCCTCCACTTT. Encoded protein: CASSYSGQGDSPLHF. V and J are TRBV6-6 and TRBJ1-6; the match to TRBD1 covers 9 bases. J gave up 8 bases and V 0 bases, and 2 bases lay outside the gene matches. CDR3 length: 15 amino acids. Germline V lookup: CDR1 MNHNY, CDR2 SVGAGI (reference sequence).